These T cell receptor beta chains were read from a single sample in a study of CD8 T cells in Susac syndrome. Each CDR3 protein gets one entry after TCRdb re-called the immunoSEQ multiplex PCR reads with MiXCR. The sample carries about 440,000 distinct CDR3 sequences, around 83% recorded once. The sequenced sample consisted of CD8+ T cells from PBMCs. Source of these receptors: a human donor with multiple sclerosis. Each CDR3 is given with its conserved first and last residue. D genes are given only for firm matches. Clone size is given for some rows only: seen once, a few or many times, or a class if the clone is expanded.

size	J	D	V	DNA	CDR3
NA	TRBJ2-7	NA	TRBV29-1	TGCAGCGTACTAACAGTCTCTTCCCTCTACGAGCAGTACTTC	CSVLTVSSLYEQYF
once	TRBJ2-5	TRBD1	TRBV19	TGTGCCAGTACCCTGGGGACAGGGGGTCCAATAGAGACCCAGTACTTC	CASTLGTGGPIETQYF
few	TRBJ2-7	TRBD2	TRBV27	TGTGCCAGCAGGCCCCGATTAGCGGGAGGGCCCTACGAGCAGTACTTC	CASRPRLAGGPYEQYF
NA	TRBJ2-7	NA	TRBV30	TGTGCCTGGACAGAATCCTACGAGCAGTACTTC	CAWTESYEQYF
NA	TRBJ2-3	TRBD2	TRBV20-1	TGCAGTGCTAGATCCGCTTTCGGACTAGCGGGGCCCAGTACCCGGGCAGATACGCAGTATTTT	CSARSAFGLAGPSTRADTQYF
once	TRBJ1-5	NA	TRBV15	TGTGCCACCAGCCCCCCCAGCAGGGAGGATTGCAATCAGCCCCAGCATTTT	CATSPPSREDCNQPQHF
NA	TRBJ1-3	TRBD1	TRBV20-1	TGCAGTGCTTTTAAAGCCGGGACAGACTCTGGAAACACCATATATTTT	CSAFKAGTDSGNTIYF
NA	TRBJ2-1	TRBD2	TRBV20-1	TGCAGTGCTGCTAGCGGGAGAAGGTACAATGAGCAGTTCTTC	CSAASGRRYNEQFF
NA	TRBJ2-1	NA	TRBV4-1	TGCGCCAGCAGCCAAGATAACCCAGCGGGCCTCGGCTATGAGCAGTTCTTC	CASSQDNPAGLGYEQFF
NA	TRBJ2-1	NA	TRBV15	TGTGCCACCAGCATACCGGGGGACAATGAGCAGTTCTTC	CATSIPGDNEQFF
NA	TRBJ2-3	TRBD1	TRBV25-1	TGTGCCAGCAGTGACTGGGACAGGGCGGCGGATACGCAGTATTTT	CASSDWDRAADTQYF
NA	TRBJ1-2	NA	TRBV29-1	TGCAGCGTTGAAGAGACAGGTGAAACCTATGGCTACACCTTC	CSVEETGETYGYTF
once	TRBJ2-1	NA	TRBV30	TGTGCCGGGAAACCAGGGGTTCGTGAGCAGTTCTTC	CAGKPGVREQFF
NA	TRBJ2-7	NA	TRBV27	TGTGCCAGCAGTTTGGTCGGGGTGGGGTCCTACGAGCAGTACTTC	CASSLVGVGSYEQYF
NA	TRBJ1-2	NA	TRBV4-2	TGTGCCAGCAGCCAGACAGACGGGTACTATGGCTACACCTTC	CASSQTDGYYGYTF
NA	TRBJ2-1	TRBD2	TRBV6-6	TGTGCCAGCAGCCTAGCGGAGACGGGGAATGAGCAGTTCTTC	CASSLAETGNEQFF
NA	TRBJ1-2	NA	TRBV14	TGTGCCAGCAGCCAAGCCCCCCGGGACGGCTACTATGGCTACACCTTC	CASSQAPRDGYYGYTF
NA	TRBJ1-1	TRBD1	TRBV10-3	TGTGCCATCAGTGGACCCCAAAACAGGGGCCCTGAAGCTTTCTTT	CAISGPQNRGPEAFF
NA	TRBJ2-2	TRBD2	TRBV7-9	TGTGCCAGCAGCCCCCCTGGGGTTGCGGGGGCGAACACCGGGGAGCTGTTTTTT	CASSPPGVAGANTGELFF
NA	TRBJ2-1	NA	TRBV5-6	TGTGCCAGCAGTTTTGACAGCAATGAGCAGTTCTTC	CASSFDSNEQFF
NA	TRBJ2-7	NA	TRBV14	TGTGCCAGCAGCCAGGAGACAGCCTACGAGCAGTACTTC	CASSQETAYEQYF
NA	TRBJ2-6	NA	TRBV28	TGTGCCAGCCGTGACTCTGGGGCCAACGTCCTGACTTTC	CASRDSGANVLTF
NA	TRBJ2-7	TRBD1	TRBV7-6	TGTGCCAGCAGCTTAGGGGTCGAGGGGGCGGGCGAGCAGTACTTC	CASSLGVEGAGEQYF
NA	TRBJ2-1	TRBD2	TRBV7-9	TGTGCCAGCACCATCTGGCCTAGCGGGGACAATGAGCAGTTCTTC	CASTIWPSGDNEQFF
NA	TRBJ1-1	NA	TRBV29-1	TGCAGCGCTGACCATGGACACACTGAAGCTTTCTTT	CSADHGHTEAFF
NA	TRBJ1-1	NA	TRBV30	TGTGCCTGGAGTCCTGGGACCACGGCAGCTGAAGCTTTCTTT	CAWSPGTTAAEAFF
NA	TRBJ2-1	TRBD1	TRBV2	TGTGCCAGCAGTGAACCCCACGGGACAGGGGCCACCTACAATGAGCAGTTCTTC	CASSEPHGTGATYNEQFF
NA	TRBJ2-3	NA	TRBV28	TGTGCCAGCAGTTTTTTGGAAACCGGGACAACTAGCACAGATACGCAGTATTTT	CASSFLETGTTSTDTQYF
NA	TRBJ2-3	TRBD2	TRBV12-3/TRBV12-4	TGTGCCAGCAGCCAGGGACTAGCGGCTAGCACAGATACGCAGTATTTT	CASSQGLAASTDTQYF
once	TRBJ1-1	NA	TRBV28	TGTGCCAGCAGGGACAGGAACACTGAAGCTTTCTTT	CASRDRNTEAFF
NA	TRBJ1-1	NA	TRBV4-1	TGCGCCAGCAGCCAGACTGAAGACAGGACTGAAGCTTTCTTT	CASSQTEDRTEAFF
NA	TRBJ1-5	TRBD1	TRBV20-1	TGCAGTGCTAGAGATTATTCGGGCAGGGGGGCTCCGGTAAATCAGCCCCAGCATTTT	CSARDYSGRGAPVNQPQHF
NA	TRBJ1-6	NA	TRBV11-2	TGTGCCAGCAGCTGGGTAGGGGGTCCGGAATCACCCCTCCACTTT	CASSWVGGPESPLHF
NA	TRBJ2-1	NA	TRBV6-4	TGTGCCAGCAGTGTTGAGAGTCACAATGAGCAGTTCTTC	CASSVESHNEQFF
NA	TRBJ2-4	TRBD2	TRBV28	TGTGCCAGCAGACTGGGGACTAGCTTGTACAGAAACATTCAGTACTTC	CASRLGTSLYRNIQYF
NA	TRBJ2-1	NA	TRBV27	TGTGCCAGCAAAAGAGGGGGTTACAATGAGCAGTTCTTC	CASKRGGYNEQFF
NA	TRBJ2-3	NA	TRBV20-1	TGCAGTGCTAGAGGGCTAGGTACAGATACGCAGTATTTT	CSARGLGTDTQYF
NA	TRBJ2-2	NA	TRBV27	TGTGCCAGCAGTACATATAGGTCGAACACCGGGGAGCTGTTTTTT	CASSTYRSNTGELFF
NA	TRBJ2-2	TRBD1	TRBV29-1	TGCAGCGTTGCAGGGACAGGGGTAGCCGGGGAGCTGTTTTTT	CSVAGTGVAGELFF
NA	TRBJ2-5	NA	TRBV6-5	TGTGCCAGCAGTCTCACCGGGCCACAAGAGACCCAGTACTTC	CASSLTGPQETQYF
NA	TRBJ1-2	TRBD1	TRBV29-1	TGCAGCGTTGTGGACAGGGGTCCCTATGGCTACACCTTC	CSVVDRGPYGYTF
NA	TRBJ2-7	NA	TRBV27	TGTGCCAGCAGTTCCGCCCCCTCCTACGAGCAGTACTTC	CASSSAPSYEQYF
NA	TRBJ2-7	TRBD1	TRBV27	TGTGCCAGCAGCCGTGGGACAGCCTACGAGCAGTACTTC	CASSRGTAYEQYF
once	TRBJ2-5	NA	TRBV4-1	TGCGCCAGCAGCCAAAGAACCTTACCAGGGGCCACCCAAGAGACCCAGTACTTC	CASSQRTLPGATQETQYF
NA	TRBJ1-4	NA	TRBV7-9	TGTGCCAGCAGCGCTGCGACGGCAAGGAATGAAAAACTGTTTTTT	CASSAATARNEKLFF
NA	TRBJ2-7	NA	TRBV27	TGTGCCAGCAGTTCTTCTCTTCGGTTATACGAGCAGTACTTC	CASSSSLRLYEQYF
NA	TRBJ2-2	NA	TRBV5-1	TGCGCCAGCAGCCCGCTTGGTGGGGTGAACACCGGGGAGCTGTTTTTT	CASSPLGGVNTGELFF
NA	TRBJ1-2	NA	TRBV10-2	TGCGCCAGCAGTGAGTCGTACGGCAACGGCTACACCTTC	CASSESYGNGYTF
NA	TRBJ2-7	TRBD1	TRBV6-1	TGTGCCAGCAGCCCGACAGGGGAGTCCGCCTACGAGCAGTACTTC	CASSPTGESAYEQYF
NA	TRBJ2-5	NA	TRBV19	TGTGCCAGTAGTGTCGGACAGCGGCAAGAGACCCAGTACTTC	CASSVGQRQETQYF
once	TRBJ2-1	NA	TRBV28	TGTGCCAGCAGCATAAACGAAGGGGGTCAGCTCTACAATGAGCAGTTCTTC	CASSINEGGQLYNEQFF
NA	TRBJ2-7	NA	TRBV2	TGTGCCAGCAAATGGGTCGTAGCCTACGAGCAGTACTTC	CASKWVVAYEQYF
NA	TRBJ2-1	TRBD1	TRBV27	TGTGCCAGCAGCTTACTTTTGGGGACAGGGGGAGGGAATGAGCAGTTCTTC	CASSLLLGTGGGNEQFF
NA	TRBJ1-1	NA	TRBV4-1	TGCGCCAGCAGCCAAGATTTGGGGGGAGGACCGAACGAAGCTTTCTTT	CASSQDLGGGPNEAFF
NA	TRBJ1-5	TRBD1	TRBV12-3/TRBV12-4	TGTGCCAGCAGTCCGGGACAGGGGGATGATCGGAATCAGCCCCAGCATTTT	CASSPGQGDDRNQPQHF
NA	TRBJ2-3	TRBD2	TRBV5-1	TGCGCCAGCAGCCGTAGCGGGGGGACCACAGATACGCAGTATTTT	CASSRSGGTTDTQYF
NA	TRBJ1-5	NA	TRBV4-1	TGCGCCAGCAGCCAAGACGAGAGGGTGAGCAATCAGCCCCAGCATTTT	CASSQDERVSNQPQHF
NA	TRBJ2-3	NA	TRBV4-1	TGCGCCAGCAGCCAAGATCGTACTAGCACAGATACGCAGTATTTT	CASSQDRTSTDTQYF
NA	TRBJ2-1	NA	TRBV6-5	TGTGCCAGCAGTTACTCGGGACTGGACAACAATGAGCAGTTCTTC	CASSYSGLDNNEQFF
NA	TRBJ1-3	NA	TRBV30	TGTGCCTGGACCCATTATGGGGGTGGAAACACCATATATTTT	CAWTHYGGGNTIYF